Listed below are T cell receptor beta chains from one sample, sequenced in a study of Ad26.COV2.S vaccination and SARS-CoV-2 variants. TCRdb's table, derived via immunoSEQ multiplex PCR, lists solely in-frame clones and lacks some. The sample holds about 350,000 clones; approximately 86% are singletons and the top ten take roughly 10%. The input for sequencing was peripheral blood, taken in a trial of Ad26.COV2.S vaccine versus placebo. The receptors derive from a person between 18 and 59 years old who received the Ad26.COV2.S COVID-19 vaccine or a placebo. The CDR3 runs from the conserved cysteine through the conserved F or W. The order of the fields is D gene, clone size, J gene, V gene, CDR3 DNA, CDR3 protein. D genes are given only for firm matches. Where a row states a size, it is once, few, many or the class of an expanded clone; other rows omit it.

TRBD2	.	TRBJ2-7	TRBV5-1	TGCGCCAGCAGCTTGGAAGGACTAGCGGGAGGGGGTTACGAGCAGTACTTC	CASSLEGLAGGGYEQYF
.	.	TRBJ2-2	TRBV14	TGTGCCAGCAGCGCCCAAGGCACCGGGGAGCTGTTTTTT	CASSAQGTGELFF
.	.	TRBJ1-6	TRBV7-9	TGTGCCAGCAGCTTAGGCACTGGCTCACCCCTCCACTTT	CASSLGTGSPLHF
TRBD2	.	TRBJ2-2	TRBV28	TGTGCCAGCCGTTTAGCGGGAGGAGGGTTGAACACCGGGGAGCTGTTTTTT	CASRLAGGGLNTGELFF
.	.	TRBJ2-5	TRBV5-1	TGCGCCAGCACGGGGCAGGGGGGAGAGACCCAGTACTTC	CASTGQGGETQYF
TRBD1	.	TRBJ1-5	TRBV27	TGTGCCAGCAGTTTACGTGGGACAGGGGGCGCGAGCAATCAGCCCCAGCATTTT	CASSLRGTGGASNQPQHF
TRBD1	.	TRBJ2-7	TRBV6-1	TGTGCCAGCAGTGAATGGGACAGGGGGCTAGACGAGCAGTACTTC	CASSEWDRGLDEQYF
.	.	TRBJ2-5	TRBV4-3	TGCGCCAGCAGCCAAGGAGAGGGGTGGGGAGAGACCCAGTACTTC	CASSQGEGWGETQYF
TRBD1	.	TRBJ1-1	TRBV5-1	TGCGCCAGCAGCTTGACAGGGGCCTTCTCAGAGAACACTGAAGCTTTCTTT	CASSLTGAFSENTEAFF
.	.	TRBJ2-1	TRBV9	TGTGCCAGCAGCGCCTCAATAAGCCGCCCAAAATACAATGAGCAGTTCTTC	CASSASISRPKYNEQFF
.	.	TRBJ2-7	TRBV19	TGTGCCAGTAGTTCCGGGACCGCCTACGAGCAGTACTTC	CASSSGTAYEQYF
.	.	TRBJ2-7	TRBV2	TGTGCCAGCAGTGATTTGGGAGTGGGTGGTGAGCAGTACTTC	CASSDLGVGGEQYF
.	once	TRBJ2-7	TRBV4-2	TGTGCCAGCAGCCCAAACGTAGCTAGGGAGCAGTACTTC	CASSPNVAREQYF
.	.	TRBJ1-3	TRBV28	TGTGCCAGCAGGTCCGACCCCAGCTCTGGAAACACCATATATTTT	CASRSDPSSGNTIYF
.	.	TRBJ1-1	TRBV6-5	TGTGCCAGCAGCCTGGACGCAGAGAACACTGAAGCTTTCTTT	CASSLDAENTEAFF
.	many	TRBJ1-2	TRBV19	TGTGCCAGTAGCATCAGGACAGCTAACTATGGCTACACCTTC	CASSIRTANYGYTF
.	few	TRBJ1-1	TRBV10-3	TGTGCCATCAGGGACCCTGGGCAGAAGAACACTGAAGCTTTCTTT	CAIRDPGQKNTEAFF
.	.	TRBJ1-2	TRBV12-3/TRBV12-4	TGTGCCAGCAGTTTAGGCAGCAACTATGGCTACACCTTC	CASSLGSNYGYTF
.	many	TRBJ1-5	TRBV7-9	TGTGCCAGCAGCTTAGACGGATATAGCAATCAGCCCCAGCATTTT	CASSLDGYSNQPQHF
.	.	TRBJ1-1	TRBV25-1	TGTGCCAGCAGTGAATACGGCGGGCAGAAAGCTTTCTTT	CASSEYGGQKAFF
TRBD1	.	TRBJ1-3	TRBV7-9	TGTGCCAGCAGCCCCCGCCCGGGACAGCTGGCTGGAAACACCATATATTTT	CASSPRPGQLAGNTIYF
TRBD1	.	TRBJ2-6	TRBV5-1	TGCGCCAGCAGCTTTTTGGGCAGGGGGCAAGCTGGGGCCAACGTCCTGACTTTC	CASSFLGRGQAGANVLTF
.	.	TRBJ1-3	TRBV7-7	TGTGCTAGCAGCTCCGGGATTGCCGGAAACACCATATATTTT	CASSSGIAGNTIYF
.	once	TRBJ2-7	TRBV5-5	TGTGCCAGCAGCCTCGACTGGCCTCTGGAGCAGTACTTC	CASSLDWPLEQYF
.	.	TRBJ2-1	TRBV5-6	TGTGCCAGCAGCTTGGTGGGCCAGGGGATTGAGCAGTTCTTC	CASSLVGQGIEQFF